One sample yielded the 25 T cell receptor beta chains listed below, sequenced in a study of response to subunit inactivated influenza vaccine. Each CDR3 protein gets one entry after TCRdb re-called the RT-PCR reads with MiXCR. The table has 650,000 to 800,000 distinct CDR3 sequences, approximately 15% seen once. The source material was PBMCs from blood, sampled 14 days before vaccination. Every receptor here comes from a middle-aged man who received an inactivated influenza vaccine.

This clonotype was observed many times. The V gene is TRBV7-9, the J gene TRBJ2-7; 8 nucleotides agree with TRBD1. Germline assignment: CDR1 SEHNR and CDR2 FQNEAQ (reference sequence). The CDR3 contains 14 residues. Trimming at V came to 2 bases and at J to 6 bases, leaving 6 bases not matched to a gene. The chain's CDR3 is CASSLSRGLGEQYF. CDR3 sequence (DNA): TGTGCCAGCAGCTTAAGCAGGGGGCTGGGCGAGCAGTACTTC. Looking up the rest from reference TRBV7-9 and TRBJ2-7 gives the full variable domain: DTGVSQNPRHKITKRGQNVTFRCDPISEHNRLYWYRQTLGQGPEFLTYFQNEAQLEKSRLLSDRFSAERPKGSFSTLEIQRTEQGDSAMYLCASSLSRGLGEQYFGPGTRLTVT.

This clonotype was observed a handful of times. J is TRBJ2-3 and V is TRBV28; TRBD2 matches 15 bases. Looked up from germline, CDR1 is MDHEN and CDR2 is SYDVKM. Trimming cost V 7 bases and J 4 bases; bases outside gene matches: 15. The CDR3 has 19 residues. In nucleotides, the CDR3 is TGTGCCAGCACAACCGGACTAGCGGGGGGGTCCAAGCAAGCAGATACGCAGTATTTT. Its protein product is CASTTGLAGGSKQADTQYF.

Only a few counts were recorded for this clonotype. A far larger clone is a single base away, which makes a read error likely. This chain connects TRBV5-6 to TRBJ2-5, with D hard to call. The V end lost 2 bases, the J end lost 5 bases, and 4 bases lay between the germline ends. CDR1 and CDR2 from the germline V gene are SGHDT and YYEEEE. The CDR3 is 11 amino acids. The CDR3 sequence: CASSFHETQYF. Here the CDR3 DNA reads TGTGCCAGCAGCTTCCACGAGACCCAGTACTTC.

This clonotype was counted at least ten times. V gene TRBV4-2 combines with J gene TRBJ2-7; tentatively, D is TRBD1 or TRBD2 (6 bases each). The germline V gene has CDR1 LGHNA and CDR2 YNFKEQ. The V gene lost 1 base and the J gene lost 2 bases, with 12 bases spanning the gap. The CDR3 sequence is 15 residues long. The CDR3 DNA sequence: TGTGCCAGCAGCCAAGTAACCGGGGGCCCCTACGAGCAGTACTTC. Its translation is CASSQVTGGPYEQYF.

The chain employs TRBV29-1 and TRBJ2-3; the match to TRBD2 covers 7 bases. The CDR3 has 13 residues. Looked up from germline, CDR1 is SQVTM and CDR2 is ANQGSEA. J lost 5 bases, V lost 5 bases, and 7 bases had no gene match. The CDR3: CSVHGLVVDTQYF. Written as DNA, the CDR3 is TGCAGCGTTCACGGACTAGTTGTAGATACGCAGTATTTT.

The J gene is TRBJ1-5, the V gene TRBV5-5, with D possibly TRBD1 on 6 matching bases. The V gene's germline CDR1 is SGHKS and CDR2 YYEKEE (reference sequence). This CDR3 region has 14 residues. Trimming took 2 bases from V and 5 from J, leaving 11 bases between them. This chain's CDR3 is CASSFDRSHQPQHF. The CDR3 bases are TGTGCCAGCAGCTTCGACAGGAGCCATCAGCCCCAGCATTTT.

This sequence joins TRBV7-2 and TRBJ2-2; D unclear. CDR3 length equals 13 residues. The V and J ends lost 5 bases and 4 bases respectively, with 8 bases between them. CDR1 is SGHTA, CDR2 FQGNSA, per germline. The CDR3 sequence: CASSATATGELFF. Here the CDR3 DNA reads TGTGCCAGCAGCGCTACCGCCACCGGGGAGCTGTTTTTT.

This clonotype was recorded a few times. J is TRBJ1-3 and V is TRBV12-3 or TRBV12-4; 9 bases line up with TRBD1. This CDR3 is built from 16 residues. Trimming cost V 5 bases and J 0 bases; bases outside gene matches: 5. The CDR3 sequence is CASSGDRASSGNTIYF. The CDR3 DNA sequence: TGTGCCAGCAGTGGGGACAGGGCGAGCTCTGGAAACACCATATATTTT.

This clonotype has only a few counts. The chain combines TRBV4-3 with TRBJ2-3; TRBD2 matches 7 bases. V gave up 0 bases and J gave up 2 bases; unmatched junction bases: 11. The CDR3 has 18 amino acids. Germline CDR1 LGHNA, CDR2 YSLEER. The CDR3 region has the DNA TGCGCCAGCAGCCAAGATGGTTACCGGACTAGTTTCACAGATACGCAGTATTTT. It codes for CASSQDGYRTSFTDTQYF.

The CDR3 sequence is CASTLWSEQFF. CDR3 bases: TGTGCCAGCACTCTGTGGAGTGAGCAGTTCTTC. This chain connects TRBV12-3 or TRBV12-4 to TRBJ2-1; D call uncertain. The CDR3 runs 11 residues. Trimming took off 7 bases at V and 9 bases at J, with 10 bases between the two ends.

This clonotype was detected only a few times. The chain employs TRBV5-1 and TRBJ1-5, with a tentative D call TRBD1 (5 bases). V was trimmed by 0 bases and J by 7 bases, leaving 11 bases between them. In germline, CDR1 is SGHRS, CDR2 YFSETQ. This CDR3 has 14 residues. DNA of the CDR3: TGCGCCAGCAGCTTGGAGTCAGGGAGACAGCCCCAGCATTTT. It specifies CASSLESGRQPQHF.

This clonotype was seen more than once but under ten times. This chain joins TRBV5-4 and TRBJ2-3, with D possibly matching TRBD2 (7 bases). The CDR3 is 13 amino acids. Trimming stripped 7 bases from V and 4 bases from J, with 13 bases between. CDR1 and CDR2 from the germline V gene are SGHNT and YYREEE (reference sequence). CDR3 bases: TGTGCCAGCGCGGGCGGGGGCGCAGATACGCAGTATTTT. It specifies CASAGGGADTQYF.

This clonotype appeared a few times. The J gene is TRBJ2-7, the V gene TRBV5-1, with 8 bases lining up with TRBD1. V lost 4 bases to trimming and J lost 6 bases; unmatched junction nucleotides: 9. Germline V gene sequence: CDR1 SGHRS, CDR2 YFSETQ. This CDR3 contains 14 residues. The CDR3 protein is CASSGGTGSGEQYF. CDR3 nucleotide sequence: TGCGCCAGCAGCGGGGGGACAGGTTCAGGCGAGCAGTACTTC.

V gene TRBV30 combines with J gene TRBJ2-7; D is unresolved. Germline assignment: CDR1 GTSNPN and CDR2 SVGIG (reference sequence). The CDR3 covers 13 residues. V dropped 2 bases and J dropped 9 bases, with 17 bases sitting between them. The CDR3 DNA is TGTGCCTGGAGTAATGCTGGGAAGTCGAGGCAGTACTTC. Translating it yields CAWSNAGKSRQYF.

The CDR3 region has the DNA TGTGCCATCAGCCATGCCTTGGACACTGAAGCTTTCTTT. Its protein product is CAISHALDTEAFF. The chain is built from TRBV10-3 and TRBJ1-1; unclear D gene. CDR1 is ENHRY and CDR2 is SYGVKD in the germline V gene. V was pared by 6 bases and J by 3 bases, with 11 bases between. CDR3 length equals 13 residues.

This clonotype was picked up a small number of times. The chain couples TRBV9 to TRBJ2-7; 10 positions agree with TRBD2. V was clipped by 1 base and J by 2 bases; unmatched bases: 6. CDR3 length: 16 residues. Per the germline V gene, CDR1 is SGDLS and CDR2 is YYNGEE. The CDR3 protein is CASSVSPSGGTYEQYF. The CDR3 nucleotides are TGTGCCAGCAGCGTATCCCCTAGCGGGGGAACCTACGAGCAGTACTTC. Using reference TRBV9 and TRBJ2-7 for the parts outside the CDR3, the full variable domain is DSGVTQTPKHLITATGQRVTLRCSPRSGDLSVYWYQQSLDQGLQFLIQYYNGEERAKGNILERFSAQQFPDLHSELNLSSLELGDSALYFCASSVSPSGGTYEQYFGPGTRLTVT.

This clonotype was seen repeatedly, ten times or more. V is TRBV3-1 and J is TRBJ2-1; D may be TRBD2 (6 bases). Trimming took 0 bases from V and 13 from J, leaving 13 bases between them. This CDR3 comprises 13 residues. Germline V gene sequence: CDR1 LGHDT, CDR2 YNNKEL (reference sequence). This CDR3 reads CASSQDLLANQFF. CDR3 in DNA: TGTGCCAGCAGCCAAGATCTTCTAGCGAACCAGTTCTTC.

The chain carries TRBV12-3 or TRBV12-4 and TRBJ1-1, with no clear D. The CDR3 totals 15 residues. The germline V and J ends were trimmed by 2 bases and 1 base, with 11 bases remaining between them. CDR3 region: CASSLFSSANTEAFF. The CDR3 region has the DNA TGTGCCAGCAGTTTATTTAGTAGTGCGAACACTGAAGCTTTCTTT.

The chain links TRBV19 to TRBJ2-1; no definite D call. CDR1 and CDR2 (germline): LNHDA, SQIVND (reference sequence). The CDR3 loop spans 14 amino acids. V was trimmed by 8 bases and J by 0 bases, leaving 11 bases between them. CDR3 sequence (DNA): TGTGCCAGTGGCGCAAAGAGCTCCTACAATGAGCAGTTCTTC. Amino acid sequence: CASGAKSSYNEQFF.

The V and J genes are TRBV12-3 or TRBV12-4 and TRBJ2-7; perhaps TRBD1 as D (5 bases). V lost 5 bases and J lost 4, with 18 bases in between. This CDR3 spans 15 amino acids. The CDR3 reads CASSHTDSFQYEQYF. CDR3 bases: TGTGCCAGCAGTCATACCGACAGCTTTCAATACGAGCAGTACTTC.

The chain joins TRBV6-5 to TRBJ2-3; no firm D call. The length of the CDR3 is 14 residues. In germline, CDR1 is MNHEY, CDR2 SVGAGI. Trimming took off 4 bases at V and 4 bases at J, with 12 bases between the two ends. This chain's CDR3 is CASSFRHGADTQYF. In DNA form, the CDR3 reads TGTGCCAGCAGTTTCAGACATGGGGCAGATACGCAGTATTTT.

The chain carries TRBV12-3 or TRBV12-4 and TRBJ2-1, with 9 nucleotides matching TRBD2. The CDR3 has 13 amino acids. V was pared by 6 bases and J by 9 bases, with 6 bases of the junction left unmatched. In DNA, the CDR3 is TGTGCCAGCAGCCGGCGGGAGGGTGGTGAGCAGTTCTTC. This sequence encodes CASSRREGGEQFF.

The chain uses TRBV7-2 and TRBJ2-3; a weak D match, TRBD2 (6 bases). The CDR3 contains 14 residues. V dropped 0 bases and J dropped 5 bases, with 9 bases sitting between them. Germline V lookup: CDR1 SGHTA, CDR2 FQGNSA. DNA of the CDR3: TGTGCCAGCAGCTTAGCGGGAGGTATAGATACGCAGTATTTT. Translated, it gives CASSLAGGIDTQYF. Together with reference TRBV7-2 and TRBJ2-3, the CDR3 gives the full variable domain: GAGVSQSPSNKVTEKGKDVELRCDPISGHTALYWYRQSLGQGLEFLIYFQGNSAPDKSGLPSDRFSAERTGGSVSTLTIQRTQQEDSAVYLCASSLAGGIDTQYFGPGTRLTVL.

The chain employs TRBV5-4 and TRBJ2-7; the match to TRBD2 covers 8 bases. Germline CDR1 is SGHNT and CDR2 is YYREEE (reference sequence). After removal of 4 bases from V and 5 bases from J, the junction contained 17 bases not matched to a gene. CDR3 length: 17 residues. CDR3 residues: CASSPPPRGGTFNEQYF. The DNA of the CDR3 is TGTGCCAGCAGCCCCCCGCCCCGGGGGGGGACTTTCAACGAGCAGTACTTC. The complete variable domain, with remaining parts taken from reference TRBV5-4 and TRBJ2-7, reads ETGVTQSPTHLIKTRGQQVTLRCSSQSGHNTVSWYQQALGQGPQFIFQYYREEENGRGNFPPRFSGLQFPNYSSELNVNALELDDSALYLCASSPPPRGGTFNEQYFGPGTRLTVT.

This rearrangement joins TRBV28 to TRBJ2-1; a weak D match, TRBD1 (5 bases). CDR3 length: 15 residues. CDR1 and CDR2 from the germline V gene are MDHEN and SYDVKM. V lost 3 bases, J lost 10 bases, and 19 bases lay in between. This CDR3 is CASSLLGPTTGEQFF. The CDR3 DNA reads as TGTGCCAGCAGTTTGTTGGGCCCCACAACAGGCGAGCAGTTCTTC.